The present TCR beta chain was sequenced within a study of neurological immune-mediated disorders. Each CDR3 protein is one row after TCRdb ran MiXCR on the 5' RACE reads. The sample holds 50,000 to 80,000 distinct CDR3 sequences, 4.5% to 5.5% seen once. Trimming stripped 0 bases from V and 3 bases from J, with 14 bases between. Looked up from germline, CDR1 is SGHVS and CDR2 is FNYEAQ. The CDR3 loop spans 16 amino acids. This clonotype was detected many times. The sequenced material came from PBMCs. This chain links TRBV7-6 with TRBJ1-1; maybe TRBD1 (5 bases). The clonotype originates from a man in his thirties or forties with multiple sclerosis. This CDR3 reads CASSLARGNRYTEAFF. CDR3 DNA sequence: TGTGCCAGCAGCTTAGCGCGGGGGAATAGGTACACTGAAGCTTTCTTT.